The 27 T cell receptor beta chains presented below share a single source sample, sequenced in a study of PD-1 blockade in classical Hodgkin lymphoma (dated by TCRdb to between 2020 and 2021). The time point tag for this specimen amounts to: cycle 4 day 1 (C4D1), after less than 7 weeks of nivolumab. Every trial patient had relapsed following autologous stem cell transplantation, and prior brentuximab vedotin exposure was what differed among cohorts A, B and C. Library generation was performed with the immunoSEQ multiplex PCR assay. Sourced from immuneACCESS, this table was stored by TCRdb with only in-frame sequences that have V and J called. A share of the clones is absent; for the studies checked, an unresolved V gene accounts for under half, and the remainder has no known explanation. The table for this sample lists some 58,000 clones; roughly nine tenths of them were counted only once. The ten top clones hold about a tenth of the sample.

The input for sequencing was peripheral blood mononuclear cells (PBMCs), taken before the fourth cycle of nivolumab. The receptors come from a human donor with classical Hodgkin lymphoma.

The chain couples TRBV28 to TRBJ1-6; TRBD1 is a possible D gene (5 bases). The V gene lost 3 bases and the J gene lost 9 bases, with 9 bases spanning the gap. Germline V gene data show CDR1 as MDHEN and CDR2 as SYDVKM. The CDR3 is made up of 13 amino acids. CDR3 sequence: CASSFRGGSPLHF. The CDR3 coding sequence is TGTGCCAGCAGTTTCCGCGGGGGTTCACCCCTCCACTTT.

The gene calls are TRBV7-9 and TRBJ1-2; 9 bases are a match to TRBD1. CDR1 and CDR2 from the germline V gene are SEHNR and FQNEAQ (reference sequence). The CDR3 has 13 residues. Trimming at V came to 1 base and at J to 10 bases, leaving 4 bases not matched to a gene. CDR3 bases: TGTGCCAGCAGCTTAGGAACAGGGGGCATCTACACCTTC. This encodes CASSLGTGGIYTF.

The rearrangement joins TRBV16 to TRBJ1-2; D is undetermined. Germline V lookup: CDR1 KGHSY, CDR2 FQNENV. Trimming removed 4 bases at V and 7 bases at J, with 13 bases between. The CDR3 is 13 residues long. CDR3 nucleotide sequence: TGTGCCAGCAGCCGAATAGGTTCGGGTGGCTACACCTTC. Translation gives CASSRIGSGGYTF.

This clone has only a few counts. The V gene is TRBV5-6, the J gene TRBJ1-5, with D uncertain. Trimming removed 2 bases at V and 7 bases at J, with 10 bases between. This CDR3 has 13 amino acids. Germline CDR1 reads SGHDT; CDR2 reads YYEEEE. This CDR3 is CASSLGSLQPQHF. CDR3 in DNA: TGTGCCAGCAGCTTAGGGTCTCTACAGCCCCAGCATTTT. The whole variable domain, filled in from reference TRBV5-6 and TRBJ1-5, reads DAGVTQSPTHLIKTRGQQVTLRCSPKSGHDTVSWYQQALGQGPQFIFQYYEEEERQRGNFPDRFSGHQFPNYSSELNVNALLLGDSALYLCASSLGSLQPQHFGDGTRLSIL.

V gene TRBV7-9 combines with J gene TRBJ2-1, with TRBD2 identical over 11 bases. The V segment lost 6 bases and the J segment 7 bases; nucleotides outside the gene matches: 5. CDR1 and CDR2 (germline): SEHNR, FQNEAQ (reference sequence). This CDR3 comprises 14 residues. The CDR3, as DNA: TGTGCCAGCAGGACTAGCGGGGTGGTAAATGAGCAGTTCTTC. Translated, it gives CASRTSGVVNEQFF.

The rearrangement joins TRBV19 to TRBJ2-5; the D is unclear. This CDR3 has 14 residues. Germline CDR1 LNHDA, CDR2 SQIVND (reference sequence). V was trimmed by 10 bases and J by 1 base, leaving 16 bases between them. The CDR3 DNA sequence: TGTGCCACTGCACCCCCCGGATCCCAAGAGACCCAGTACTTC. Translating gives CATAPPGSQETQYF.

The gene calls are TRBV21-1 and TRBJ1-6; TRBD1 is the table's D call, not checked against the DNA. TRBV21-1 is classified as a pseudogene. CDR3 size: 20 residues. The CDR3, as DNA: TGTGCCAGCAGCAAAGCCTTATACAGGGGGGGAGACGGGAGTCGTTCACCCCTCCACTTT. It translates to CASSKALYRGGDGSRSPLHF.

This clone was recorded once. V is TRBV5-4 and J is TRBJ1-1, with 9 bases matching TRBD1. Per the germline V gene, CDR1 is SGHNT and CDR2 is YYREEE (reference sequence). Losses at the gene ends were 1 base for V and 5 bases for J; bases not matched to a gene: 6. The CDR3 is 15 amino acids. The chain's CDR3 is CASSLPGQGRTEAFF. The CDR3 DNA reads as TGTGCCAGCAGCTTGCCGGGACAGGGACGGACTGAAGCTTTCTTT. The full variable domain, in which reference TRBV5-4 and TRBJ1-1 provide the parts outside the CDR3, is ETGVTQSPTHLIKTRGQQVTLRCSSQSGHNTVSWYQQALGQGPQFIFQYYREEENGRGNFPPRFSGLQFPNYSSELNVNALELDDSALYLCASSLPGQGRTEAFFGQGTRLTVV.

V is TRBV10-3 and J is TRBJ2-3, with 13 nucleotides matching TRBD2. The trim removed 0 bases at V and 5 bases at J, leaving 2 bases unmatched. The germline CDR1 and CDR2 sequences are ENHRY and SYGVKD. The CDR3 runs 16 residues. CDR3 loop: CAISESGLAGQDTQYF. The CDR3 DNA follows: TGTGCCATCAGTGAGTCGGGACTAGCGGGGCAAGATACGCAGTATTTT.

The rearrangement links TRBV10-1 to TRBJ2-1, with D perhaps matching TRBD1 or TRBD2 (5 bases each). Germline V CDR1 and CDR2: WNHNN, SYGVQD (reference sequence). V lost 7 bases to trimming and J lost 5 bases, with 12 bases between them. This CDR3 has 13 residues. The CDR3 sequence: CASNPGPNNEQFF. Written as DNA, the CDR3 is TGCGCCAGCAATCCGGGACCGAACAATGAGCAGTTCTTC.

CDR3 nucleotide sequence: TGTGCCAGCAGTAGGACTAGCGGGGGTTACGAGCAGTACTTC. Its protein product is CASSRTSGGYEQYF. This chain uses TRBV11-2 with TRBJ2-7, with TRBD2 matching 13 bases. V dropped 6 bases and J dropped 4; count of bases not matched to a gene: 3. This CDR3 is 14 amino acids long. Germline loops: CDR1 SGHAT, CDR2 FQNNGV.

This chain uses TRBV5-4 with TRBJ2-1; D gene ambiguous. The V end was cut by 8 bases, the J end by 8 bases, with 8 bases between. The CDR3 loop spans 10 amino acids. CDR1 and CDR2 (germline): SGHNT, YYREEE (reference sequence). The CDR3 is CASGWDEQFF. For the CDR3, the DNA is TGTGCCAGTGGGTGGGATGAGCAGTTCTTC. The full variable domain, in which reference TRBV5-4 and TRBJ2-1 provide the parts outside the CDR3, is ETGVTQSPTHLIKTRGQQVTLRCSSQSGHNTVSWYQQALGQGPQFIFQYYREEENGRGNFPPRFSGLQFPNYSSELNVNALELDDSALYLCASGWDEQFFGPGTRLTVL.

The CDR3 nucleotides read TGTGCCAGTAGTAGACTAGCGGGGGCCAACAATGAGCAGTTCTTC. This translates into CASSRLAGANNEQFF. This chain uses TRBV19 with TRBJ2-1; the match to TRBD2 covers 12 bases. CDR1 and CDR2 (germline): LNHDA, SQIVND (reference sequence). V shed 4 bases and J 5 bases; nucleotides not matched to a gene: 3. CDR3 length: 15 amino acids.

V is TRBV4-1 and J is TRBJ1-6; D remains unclear. Deletions cut 6 bases from V and 0 bases from J, with 15 bases between. The CDR3 spans 17 residues. Looked up from germline, CDR1 is MGHRA and CDR2 is YSYEKL. CDR3 protein: CASRPVGRPSYNSPLHF. CDR3 nucleotides: TGCGCCAGCAGACCCGTCGGGCGGCCCTCCTATAATTCACCCCTCCACTTT.

The CDR3 loop reads CAISEGRGANPNYGYTF. The CDR3 DNA sequence: TGTGCCATCAGTGAGGGGAGAGGGGCGAATCCTAACTATGGCTACACCTTC. This rearrangement joins TRBV10-3 to TRBJ1-2, with a weak D call TRBD1 (5 bases). CDR3 length equals 17 residues. V gave up 2 bases and J gave up 0 bases, with 16 bases separating them. Germline lookup yields CDR1 ENHRY and CDR2 SYGVKD.

This chain connects TRBV7-9 to TRBJ2-7, with TRBD2 matching 11 bases. Germline loops: CDR1 SEHNR, CDR2 FQNEAQ (reference sequence). The CDR3 is made up of 15 amino acids. J gave up 4 bases and V 4 bases, and 6 bases lay outside the gene matches. The CDR3 loop reads CASSSPSGGLYEQYF. The CDR3 nucleotides are TGTGCCAGCAGCTCCCCTAGCGGGGGGCTTTACGAGCAGTACTTC.

This clone has a single count. The chain links TRBV4-1 to TRBJ1-6, with D unclear. Trimming removed 1 base at V and 0 bases at J, with 10 bases between. CDR1 is MGHRA and CDR2 is YSYEKL in the germline V gene. The length of the CDR3 is 17 residues. CDR3 nucleotides: TGCGCCAGCAGCCAAGTGATTAGGGCCTCCTATAATTCACCCCTCCACTTT. Translated: CASSQVIRASYNSPLHF.

The genes are TRBV7-9 and TRBJ2-5; 8 bases match TRBD1. Germline CDR1 and CDR2: SEHNR and FQNEAQ (reference sequence). This CDR3 region has 13 residues. Trimming took 5 bases from V and 7 from J; bases not matched to a gene: 6. CDR3 protein: CASSRQGMGTQYF. The CDR3 bases are TGTGCCAGCAGCCGACAGGGGATGGGGACCCAGTACTTC.

The chain links TRBV5-5 to TRBJ2-2; D unclear. V lost 3 bases and J 6 bases, leaving 6 bases between the germline ends. Germline CDR1 is SGHKS and CDR2 is YYEKEE (reference sequence). The CDR3 runs to 12 residues. The CDR3 loop reads CASSWVSGELFF. The CDR3 DNA reads TGTGCCAGCAGCTGGGTTTCCGGGGAGCTGTTTTTT.

The chain is built from TRBV10-1 and TRBJ2-3; D uncertain. There are 16 residues in the CDR3. Deletions cut 0 bases from V and 2 bases from J, with 12 bases between. In germline, CDR1 is WNHNN, CDR2 SYGVQD (reference sequence). As DNA, the CDR3 is TGCGCCAGCAGTGAGTCGAATGTGAAGTCCACAGATACGCAGTATTTT. This codes for CASSESNVKSTDTQYF.

The rearrangement uses TRBV6-6 and TRBJ1-5; 7 bases line up with TRBD1. The V gene's germline CDR1 is MNHNY and CDR2 SVGAGI (reference sequence). This CDR3 comprises 15 residues. With V trimmed by 8 bases and J by 6 bases, 13 bases remained unmatched. For the CDR3, the DNA is TGTGCCAGCCGAACCGGTCGGGACAGACCTCAGCCCCAGCATTTT. Protein product: CASRTGRDRPQPQHF.

The gene calls are TRBV4-1 and TRBJ1-2, with a weak D call TRBD1 (5 bases). The germline CDR1 and CDR2 sequences are MGHRA and YSYEKL. V lost 0 bases and J 5 bases, leaving 10 bases between the germline ends. This CDR3 has 14 amino acids. CDR3 DNA: TGCGCCAGCAGCCAAGAGGGGCGGAGGTATGGCTACACCTTC. This translates into CASSQEGRRYGYTF.

The V gene is TRBV7-8, the J gene TRBJ1-4; D may be TRBD1 (6 bases). Germline-derived CDR1 and CDR2 are SGHVS and FQNEAQ. The CDR3 is 14 residues long. V gave up 5 bases and J gave up 7 bases, with 14 bases separating them. The CDR3 protein is CASSKRGTPEKLFF. The CDR3, as DNA: TGTGCCAGCAGCAAGCGCGGGACACCTGAAAAACTGTTTTTT.

This chain links TRBV7-8 with TRBJ2-1; 11 bases fit TRBD2. CDR1 is SGHVS, CDR2 FQNEAQ, per germline. This CDR3 is built from 16 residues. The trim removed 3 bases at V and 0 bases at J, leaving 1 base unmatched. As DNA, the CDR3 is TGTGCCAGCAGCTTTAGCGGGGGGGACTCCTACAATGAGCAGTTCTTC. It yields the protein CASSFSGGDSYNEQFF.

The chain links TRBV12-5 to TRBJ2-3; D ambiguous. V dropped 11 bases and J dropped 2 bases, with 11 bases sitting between them. CDR3 size: 12 residues. CDR1 and CDR2 (germline): LGHNT, FRNRAP. As DNA, the CDR3 is TGTGCTCTGTATGGTTCCACAGATACGCAGTATTTT. This translates into CALYGSTDTQYF.

This clone was seen only a few times. The rearrangement joins TRBV21-1 to TRBJ2-3. TRBV21-1 is a pseudogene locus. The CDR3 spans 11 residues. The CDR3 coding sequence is TGTGCCAGCCGGGACGCAGATACGCAGTATTTT. It encodes CASRDADTQYF.

This rearrangement joins TRBV4-2 to TRBJ2-5; 11 positions agree with TRBD2. The CDR3 is 19 amino acids. J gave up 4 bases and V 0 bases, and 13 bases lay outside the gene matches. The germline CDR1 and CDR2 sequences are LGHNA and YNFKEQ. The CDR3 DNA sequence: TGTGCCAGCAGCCAAGATCTTGGTCTAGCGGGGGGCCAGGGAGAGACCCAGTACTTC. This sequence encodes CASSQDLGLAGGQGETQYF.